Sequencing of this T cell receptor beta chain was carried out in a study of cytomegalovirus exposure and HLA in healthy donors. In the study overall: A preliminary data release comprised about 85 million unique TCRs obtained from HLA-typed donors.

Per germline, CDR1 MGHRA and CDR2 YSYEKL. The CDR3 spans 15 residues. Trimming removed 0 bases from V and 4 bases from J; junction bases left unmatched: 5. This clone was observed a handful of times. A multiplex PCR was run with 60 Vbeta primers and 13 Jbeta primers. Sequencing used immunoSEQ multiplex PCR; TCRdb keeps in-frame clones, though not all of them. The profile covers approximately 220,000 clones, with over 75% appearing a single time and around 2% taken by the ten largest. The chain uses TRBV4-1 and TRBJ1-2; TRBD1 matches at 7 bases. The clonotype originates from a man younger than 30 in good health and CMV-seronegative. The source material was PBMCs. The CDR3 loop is CASSQEDRAFYGYTF. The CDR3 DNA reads TGCGCCAGCAGCCAAGAAGACAGGGCTTTCTATGGCTACACCTTC.